This TCR beta chain was identified during a study of CD8 T cells in ankylosing spondylitis. In TCRdb, the 5' RACE reads were re-called with MiXCR into one record per CDR3 protein. The sample lists nearly 250,000 distinct CDR3 sequences; 30% to 40% were seen once. V lost 5 bases, J lost 2 bases, and 23 bases lay in between. Germline V lookup: CDR1 SGHAT, CDR2 FQNNGV. The CDR3 extends over 18 amino acids. V usage is TRBV11-2 and J usage is TRBJ2-3; perhaps TRBD1 as D (5 bases). The specimen sequenced was blood, either unsorted or a sorted T cell fraction (not recorded which). This sequence originates from a male donor with ankylosing spondylitis or in good health (not recorded which). The CDR3 nucleotides are TGTGCCAGCAGCCCCCGATCAGGGTCTGCGGCGATCACAGATACGCAGTATTTT. This codes for CASSPRSGSAAITDTQYF.